Described below is a single TCR beta chain sequence and its context. Its cognate antigen is unknown. This record comes from a study of CD8 T cells in ankylosing spondylitis. Points from the study as a whole: Reportedly, disease-linked clones are significantly enriched in ankylosing spondylitis patients' matched synovial fluid.

The V and J ends lost 3 bases and 5 bases respectively, with 11 bases between them. This CDR3 spans 14 amino acids. TCRdb passed the 5' RACE reads through MiXCR, listing each CDR3 protein once. The sample has around 150,000 distinct CDR3 sequences, 10% to 12% seen once. This chain connects TRBV12-3 or TRBV12-4 to TRBJ1-5, with D unresolved. Input material: blood, either unsorted or a sorted T cell fraction (not recorded which). This TCR derives from a female donor with ankylosing spondylitis or in good health (not recorded which). CDR3 coding DNA: TGTGCCAGCAGTTTTCGATCGTGGGATCAGCCCCAGCATTTT. Amino acids: CASSFRSWDQPQHF.